What follows are 14 T cell receptor beta chains derived from one specimen sequenced in a study of Graves' ophthalmopathy and Graves' hyperthyroidism. The TCR beta CDR3 regions underwent amplification from RNA transcripts. The authors performed first-round RT-PCR with HTBI primers and then a second-round multiplex PCR. TCRdb re-called the multiplex PCR reads through MiXCR, storing one row per CDR3 protein. This sample carries more than 15,000 distinct CDR3 sequences, around 46% of them seen once, and the ten largest clones take 25%. The source material was peripheral blood. The receptor source for this set is a middle-aged woman with stable Graves' hyperthyroidism.

This clonotype was seen a few times. Given a much more abundant clone one base away, this may be a read error. The rearrangement joins TRBV5-1 to TRBJ1-1; D ambiguous. CDR3 length equals 15 residues. In germline, CDR1 is SGHRS, CDR2 YFSETQ. CDR3 loop: CASSPRGVENTEACF. The CDR3 bases are TGCGCCAGCAGCCCTCGCGGGGTAGAGAACACTGAAGCTTGCTTT.

V gene TRBV5-4 combines with J gene TRBJ2-5; 7 positions agree with TRBD2. V lost 4 bases, J lost 4 bases, and 22 bases stayed unmatched. CDR1 and CDR2 (germline): SGHNT, YYREEE (reference sequence). The CDR3 is made up of 19 amino acids. Here the CDR3 DNA reads TGTGCCAGCAGCCCTGCTAACGGACTAGGGGACGGAGGGGTAGAGACCCAGTACTTC. Protein: CASSPANGLGDGGVETQYF.

In regard to this clonotype: A much larger clone lies one base from this, so it may be a read error. The chain has TRBV11-2 and TRBJ1-6, with TRBD1 as a possible D gene (6 bases). The CDR3 is 15 residues long. CDR1 is SGHAT, CDR2 FQNNGV, per germline. The V and J ends lost 5 bases and 7 bases respectively, with 15 bases between them. CDR3 sequence: CASSQNTGLNSPLHF. Written as DNA, the CDR3 is TGTGCCAGCAGCCAAAACACAGGGTTGAATTCACCCCTCCACTTT.

In the case of this clonotype: Since no conserved phenylalanine or tryptophan closes the CDR3, a read error is the likely cause. The chain joins TRBV4-2 to TRBJ1-4; 7 nucleotides line up with TRBD1. Unmatched junction bases numbered 11, after V lost 4 bases and J lost 0 bases. The CDR3 is made up of 18 amino acids. Germline lookup yields CDR1 LGHNA and CDR2 YNFKEQ. This CDR3 reads CASSPGGRGQSTNEKLFY. DNA of the CDR3: TGTGCCAGCAGCCCCGGGGGGAGGGGGCAATCAACTAATGAAAAACTGTTTTAT.

In this sample, this clonotype turned up many times. The chain joins TRBV20-1 to TRBJ1-1, with a possible D match to TRBD1 (5 bases). With 6 bases removed from V and 4 bases from J, the gap between germline ends came to 15 bases. The length of the CDR3 is 13 residues. Germline V lookup: CDR1 DFQATT, CDR2 SNEGSKA (reference sequence). CDR3 bases: TGCAGTGCCCGATCTTTAAGGGGCACTGAAGCTTTCTTT. This codes for CSARSLRGTEAFF.

By proportion, this clonotype is medium-sized. The chain employs TRBV24-1 and TRBJ2-1, with D maybe TRBD1 (6 bases). The V end was cut by 2 bases, the J end by 1 base, with 11 bases between. The CDR3 extends over 16 amino acids. Germline CDR1 KGHDR, CDR2 SFDVKD. The CDR3 nucleotides are TGTGCCACCAGTGATTGGATGACAGGATCCTACAATGAGCAGTTCTTC. Protein: CATSDWMTGSYNEQFF.

As to this clonotype: The junction shows a germline mismatch at one end, possibly a read error. The rearrangement joins TRBV20-1 to TRBJ2-1; 11 nucleotides line up with TRBD2. This CDR3 has 11 residues. Germline lookup yields CDR1 DFQATT and CDR2 SNEGSKA (reference sequence). DNA for the CDR3: TGCAGTGCTAGAGCAGGGACTAGCGGTGTCTTC. This encodes CSARAGTSGVF.

The genes are TRBV12-3 or TRBV12-4 and TRBJ2-2; no clear D. Trimming stripped 6 bases from V and 0 bases from J, with 17 bases between. CDR3 length: 17 residues. The CDR3 loop reads CASSPPGGVSNTGELFF. The CDR3 nucleotides are TGTGCCAGCAGCCCTCCAGGTGGCGTTTCGAACACCGGGGAGCTGTTTTTT.

Many counts were recorded for this clonotype. The V gene is TRBV20-1, the J gene TRBJ1-5, with D possibly matching TRBD1 (5 bases). The length of the CDR3 is 13 residues. V was shortened by 0 bases and J by 4 bases, with 7 bases between the two germline ends. Germline V gives CDR1 DFQATT, CDR2 SNEGSKA (reference sequence). Written as DNA, the CDR3 is TGCAGTGCTAGAGAGGGGGGAAATCAGCCCCAGCATTTT. Translation: CSAREGGNQPQHF.

This clonotype was seen ten or more times. This chain connects TRBV7-2 to TRBJ2-3; 7 bases are shared with TRBD2. Germline-derived CDR1 and CDR2 are SGHTA and FQGNSA. The CDR3 spans 17 residues. V was pared by 4 bases and J by 1 base, with 11 bases of the junction left unmatched. The CDR3 sequence: CASSSPGTGGRTDTQYF. CDR3 nucleotide sequence: TGTGCCAGCAGCTCCCCCGGAACGGGGGGACGCACAGATACGCAGTATTTT.

The chain carries TRBV11-2 and TRBJ2-7, with D unclear. Germline V CDR1 and CDR2: SGHAT, FQNNGV. Trimming left V 0 bases short and J 3 bases short, with 12 bases between. The CDR3 loop spans 15 amino acids. In DNA, the CDR3 is TGTGCCAGCAGCTTAGAAGTGACATCGAACTACGAGCAGTACTTC. This gives the protein CASSLEVTSNYEQYF.

In this sample, this clonotype turned up once. The J gene is TRBJ2-3, the V gene TRBV2; D not resolved. Germline V lookup: CDR1 SNHLY, CDR2 FYNNEI. CDR3 size: 15 residues. The ends were cut back, 5 bases at V and 0 bases at J, with 12 bases in the middle. The CDR3 reads CASSNMAASTDTQYF. CDR3 in DNA: TGTGCCAGCAGTAACATGGCAGCAAGCACAGATACGCAGTATTTT.

At least ten counts were recorded for this clonotype. The V gene is TRBV12-3 or TRBV12-4, the J gene TRBJ2-3, with TRBD1 as a possible D gene (5 bases). The V end lost 7 bases, the J end lost 5 bases, and 16 bases lay between the germline ends. The length of the CDR3 is 14 residues. CDR3 residues: CASTRQYRLDTQYF. As DNA, the CDR3 is TGTGCCAGCACTCGACAGTATAGGCTAGATACGCAGTATTTT.

Only a few counts were recorded for this clonotype. The J gene is TRBJ2-7, the V gene TRBV4-3, with TRBD2 matching 8 bases. The CDR3 is 14 residues long. J lost 2 bases, V lost 3 bases, and 3 bases had no gene match. CDR1 and CDR2 (germline): LGHNA, YSLEER. CDR3 coding DNA: TGCGCCAGCAGCCACGAAGCGGGGGCCTACGAGCAGTACTTC. Translated, it gives CASSHEAGAYEQYF.